This T cell receptor beta chain came from a study of T cells after yellow fever vaccination. Study findings and constraints: Weaker, the secondary response had a peak occurring faster, on day 5 versus 15. Most clones from primary vaccination were detected again post-booster (just under 97% CD4, more than 85% CD8).

CDR3 size: 14 residues. Trimming took 3 bases from V and 7 from J; bases not matched to a gene: 3. About this clonotype itself: The antigen remains undetermined.

UMIs were added to TCR cDNA along with a universal primer site when it was made by 5'RACE template switching. A single record per CDR3 protein comes from TCRdb applying MiXCR to the 5' RACE reads. The table records around 320,000 distinct CDR3 sequences, approximately 11% of them present only once. This material consisted of CD4+ T cells sorted from PBMCs, taken 45 days after the yellow fever booster vaccination. This chain links TRBV12-3 or TRBV12-4 with TRBJ1-6; the match to TRBD1 covers 7 bases. This TCR came from a man between 18 and 29 years old who received the YFV17D yellow fever vaccine. The CDR3 sequence: CASSFRTGNSPLHF. The CDR3, as DNA: TGTGCCAGCAGTTTTCGGACAGGCAATTCACCCCTCCACTTT.